Shown below are 22 T cell receptor beta chains from a single sample sequenced in a study of PD-L1 blockade in urothelial cancer. The data were produced by immunoSEQ multiplex PCR, yet TCRdb's version contains in-frame clones alone and is incomplete. The top ten clones hold around 3.4% of a sample with some 71,000 clones, less than 90% of them seen once. This sample comprised PBMCs, obtained around atezolizumab (anti-PD-L1) treatment. The receptor set was obtained from a man aged 60 to 69 with urothelial cancer.

The V and J genes are TRBV5-1 and TRBJ2-5; 9 bases line up with TRBD2. V lost 0 bases and J lost 2; bases outside the gene matches: 8. Germline assignment: CDR1 SGHRS and CDR2 YFSETQ. There are 17 residues in the CDR3. The CDR3 region is CASSLGTSVSLQETQYF. For the CDR3, the DNA is TGCGCCAGCAGCTTGGGGACTAGCGTTTCACTTCAAGAGACCCAGTACTTC.

The J gene is TRBJ1-4, the V gene TRBV5-1, with TRBD1 matching over 9 bases. The CDR3 covers 16 residues. V dropped 3 bases and J dropped 1; count of bases not matched to a gene: 4. Looked up from germline, CDR1 is SGHRS and CDR2 is YFSETQ. CDR3 nucleotides: TGCGCCAGCAGCTCGGGACAGGGAGGAACTAATGAAAAACTGTTTTTT. This gives the protein CASSSGQGGTNEKLFF. Together with reference TRBV5-1 and TRBJ1-4, the CDR3 gives the full variable domain: KAGVTQTPRYLIKTRGQQVTLSCSPISGHRSVSWYQQTPGQGLQFLFEYFSETQRNKGNFPGRFSGRQFSNSRSEMNVSTLELGDSALYLCASSSGQGGTNEKLFFGSGTQLSVL.

The chain joins TRBV19 to TRBJ1-2, with D unclear. The length of the CDR3 is 15 residues. Germline CDR1 is LNHDA and CDR2 is SQIVND (reference sequence). Trimming took off 4 bases at V and 2 bases at J, with 14 bases between the two ends. The CDR3 DNA follows: TGTGCCAGTAGTAATGGGGAGGAGGGAAACTATGGCTACACCTTC. The encoded protein is CASSNGEEGNYGYTF.

V usage is TRBV6-5 and J usage is TRBJ2-1; weak D call: TRBD2 (6 bases). The CDR3 contains 15 residues. The V gene's germline CDR1 is MNHEY and CDR2 SVGAGI. Trimming left V 2 bases short and J 4 bases short, with 12 bases between. In DNA, the CDR3 is TGTGCCAGCAGTTACGCCGGGACTCCTTACAATGAGCAGTTCTTC. Translated: CASSYAGTPYNEQFF.

The rearrangement links TRBV28 to TRBJ2-7; possible D gene TRBD1, 5 bases. The CDR3 spans 15 residues. The V end lost 5 bases, the J end lost 0 bases, and 14 bases lay between the germline ends. Germline CDR1 and CDR2: MDHEN and SYDVKM. The CDR3 coding sequence is TGTGCCAGCAGTCCCCGACAGCCCAGCTCCTACGAGCAGTACTTC. Translated, it gives CASSPRQPSSYEQYF.

V and J are TRBV7-2 and TRBJ1-4; a weak D match, TRBD1 (5 bases). In germline, CDR1 is SGHTA, CDR2 FQGNSA. Trimming took off 2 bases at V and 6 bases at J, with 10 bases between the two ends. The CDR3 is 14 amino acids. CDR3 sequence: CASSLFRGDEKLFF. CDR3 in DNA: TGTGCCAGCAGCTTATTCCGGGGGGATGAAAAACTGTTTTTT. The full variable domain, in which reference TRBV7-2 and TRBJ1-4 provide the parts outside the CDR3, is GAGVSQSPSNKVTEKGKDVELRCDPISGHTALYWYRQSLGQGLEFLIYFQGNSAPDKSGLPSDRFSAERTGGSVSTLTIQRTQQEDSAVYLCASSLFRGDEKLFFGSGTQLSVL.

The table lists this clone with a count of one. This chain links TRBV6-1 with TRBJ1-5, with D unresolved. The CDR3 is 13 residues long. The V gene's germline CDR1 is MNHNS and CDR2 SASEGT. Trimming removed 2 bases from V and 5 bases from J, with 7 bases in between. This CDR3 is CASSERSDQPQHF. The DNA for the CDR3 is TGTGCCAGCAGTGAAAGGAGTGATCAGCCCCAGCATTTT.

The CDR3 nucleotides read TGTGCCTGGAGTTACAGGGGGCTTAGTGGAAACACCATATATTTT. Its translation: CAWSYRGLSGNTIYF. V usage is TRBV30 and J usage is TRBJ1-3; 9 bases line up with TRBD1. Germline V CDR1 and CDR2: GTSNPN, SVGIG (reference sequence). CDR3 length equals 15 residues. V dropped 2 bases and J dropped 3; count of bases not matched to a gene: 5.

CDR3 region: CASSSPTGFSYEQYF. For the CDR3, the DNA is TGTGCCAGCAGCTCCCCCACAGGGTTCTCCTACGAGCAGTACTTC. V and J are TRBV28 and TRBJ2-7; D is perhaps TRBD1 (6 bases). This CDR3 comprises 15 residues. Per the germline V gene, CDR1 is MDHEN and CDR2 is SYDVKM. Trimming took off 6 bases at V and 0 bases at J, with 15 bases between the two ends.

J is TRBJ2-3 and V is TRBV7-3, with 10 bases matching TRBD2. The V gene end was trimmed by 5 bases and the J gene end by 3 bases; junction bases not matched to a gene: 2. The CDR3 contains 14 residues. In germline, CDR1 is SGHTA, CDR2 FQGTGA. CDR3 sequence: CASSVSGGTDTQYF. For the CDR3, the DNA is TGTGCCAGCAGCGTTAGCGGGGGGACAGATACGCAGTATTTT.

The rearrangement uses TRBV19 and TRBJ2-5, with D possibly being TRBD1 (5 bases). This CDR3 is 13 amino acids long. Between the trimmed V and J ends, which lost 4 bases and 2 bases, there was a span of 8 bases. Germline CDR1 and CDR2: LNHDA and SQIVND (reference sequence). This CDR3 is CASSTPGQETQYF. CDR3 nucleotides: TGTGCCAGTAGTACCCCAGGGCAAGAGACCCAGTACTTC.

The genes are TRBV7-2 and TRBJ1-4, with D maybe TRBD1 (6 bases). V lost 5 bases, J lost 11 bases, and 18 bases lay in between. Looked up from germline, CDR1 is SGHTA and CDR2 is FQGNSA. CDR3 length equals 14 residues. The CDR3 region is CASSTLGGSWKLFF. CDR3 nucleotide sequence: TGTGCCAGCAGCACTTTAGGGGGTTCGTGGAAACTGTTTTTT.

Note on this clone: No DNA is shown, since the ends of the CDR3 on it are uncertain; the CDR3 is the one TCRdb lists. This sequence joins TRBV28 and TRBJ1-2; TRBD1, the table's D call, lacks a check against the DNA. Inclusive of both ends, the CDR3 amounts to 15 amino acids. From germline, CDR1 is MDHEN and CDR2 SYDVKM. CDR3 residues: CASSFVGQGAGLHTF.

The genes are TRBV6-1 and TRBJ1-2, with a weak D call TRBD1 (6 bases). Trimming took 4 bases from V and 2 from J, leaving 11 bases between them. Looked up from germline, CDR1 is MNHNS and CDR2 is SASEGT. The CDR3 is made up of 14 amino acids. CDR3 DNA: TGTGCCAGCAGTGGACCGACAGGCAACTATGGCTACACCTTC. Its translation: CASSGPTGNYGYTF.

The rearrangement joins TRBV29-1 to TRBJ2-5, with D uncertain. Trimming left V 7 bases short and J 0 bases short, with 9 bases between. Germline V lookup: CDR1 SQVTM, CDR2 ANQGSEA. CDR3 length: 12 residues. The CDR3 reads CSASVYQETQYF. CDR3 in DNA: TGCAGCGCCTCCGTGTACCAAGAGACCCAGTACTTC.

The chain carries TRBV5-1 and TRBJ2-1, with TRBD2 matching 14 bases. The CDR3 runs 16 residues. CDR1 SGHRS and CDR2 YFSETQ come from the germline V gene. With V trimmed by 6 bases and J by 7 bases, 9 bases remained unmatched. The CDR3 reads CASTGTSGRHWNEQFF. In DNA form, the CDR3 reads TGCGCCAGCACCGGGACTAGCGGGAGACACTGGAATGAGCAGTTCTTC.

The chain is built from TRBV6-6 and TRBJ1-5; D is uncertain. The CDR3 is made up of 13 amino acids. V was pared by 2 bases and J by 6 bases, with 8 bases between. Germline V gives CDR1 MNHNY, CDR2 SVGAGI (reference sequence). CDR3 bases: TGTGCCAGCAGTTACCGGGGATCTCAGCCCCAGCATTTT. It encodes CASSYRGSQPQHF.

The chain couples TRBV6-5 to TRBJ1-2; 7 nucleotides align to TRBD1. The V gene end was trimmed by 7 bases and the J gene end by 3 bases; junction bases not matched to a gene: 11. This CDR3 comprises 15 residues. Germline CDR1 reads MNHEY; CDR2 reads SVGAGI. CDR3 region: CASKSPTGADYGYTF. CDR3 DNA: TGTGCCAGCAAATCCCCTACAGGGGCGGACTATGGCTACACCTTC.

This clone has only one observation. This chain links TRBV19 with TRBJ1-1; 7 bases fit TRBD1. The junction had 11 bases not matched to a gene; V was cut back by 3 bases and J by 4 bases. This CDR3 contains 16 residues. Looked up from germline, CDR1 is LNHDA and CDR2 is SQIVND (reference sequence). The CDR3 coding sequence is TGTGCCAGTAGTATCGTCCGACTAAGACAGGGCACTGAAGCTTTCTTT. Its protein product is CASSIVRLRQGTEAFF.

V is TRBV19 and J is TRBJ1-5; 7 bases line up with TRBD1. Germline CDR1 and CDR2: LNHDA and SQIVND (reference sequence). The junction had 16 bases not matched to a gene; V was cut back by 3 bases and J by 2 bases. This CDR3 has 19 residues. The chain's CDR3 is CASSIFVGQANYGNQPQHF. CDR3 sequence (DNA): TGTGCCAGTAGTATTTTCGTTGGACAGGCTAATTATGGCAATCAGCCCCAGCATTTT. The variable domain in full, completed from reference TRBV19 and TRBJ1-5, reads DGGITQSPKYLFRKEGQNVTLSCEQNLNHDAMYWYRQDPGQGLRLIYYSQIVNDFQKGDIAEGYSVSREKKESFPLTVTSAQKNPTAFYLCASSIFVGQANYGNQPQHFGDGTRLSIL.

This clone was observed a handful of times. This chain joins TRBV5-1 and TRBJ2-2; a possible D gene is TRBD1 (5 bases). V was pared by 4 bases and J by 1 base, with 8 bases between. CDR1 and CDR2 from the germline V gene are SGHRS and YFSETQ. This CDR3 spans 14 amino acids. The CDR3 nucleotides are TGCGCCAGCAGCACTGGACAGAACACCGGGGAGCTGTTTTTT. It codes for CASSTGQNTGELFF.

The chain employs TRBV29-1 and TRBJ1-2; D is unclear. V was pared by 0 bases and J by 6 bases, with 20 bases between. Germline V gives CDR1 SQVTM, CDR2 ANQGSEA. The CDR3 length is 16 residues. CDR3 sequence reads: CSVEELGRRTGDGYTF. As DNA, the CDR3 is TGCAGCGTTGAAGAACTCGGACGGAGGACCGGGGATGGCTACACCTTC.